This passage covers 15 T cell receptor beta chains from one sample sequenced in a study of preoperative IRX-2 immunotherapy in early breast cancer (dated by TCRdb to about 2019). Libraries were built with the immunoSEQ multiplex PCR assay. Here the immuneACCESS table is served through TCRdb, limited to in-frame sequences with V and J called. Missing clones are a known gap in these copies; in checked studies unresolved V genes cover under half, and the rest lacks a known reason. Recorded for this sample are 35,000 to 55,000 clones; approximately 95% of them occurred a single time. Roughly 1.5% of the sample comes from the top ten. This sample's treatment or condition label indicates: preoperative locoregional IRX-2 cytokine immunotherapy. Source: tumor tissue, taken after IRX-2 immunotherapy. These receptor sequences come from a human donor with breast cancer.

The chain links TRBV7-2 to TRBJ2-5, with D unresolved. This CDR3 has 13 amino acids. CDR1 SGHTA and CDR2 FQGNSA come from the germline V gene. Trimming stripped 1 base from V and 2 bases from J, with 5 bases between. CDR3 loop: CASSLEAQETQYF. The CDR3 DNA follows: TGTGCCAGCAGCTTAGAGGCTCAAGAGACCCAGTACTTC. Full variable domain (outside the CDR3, taken from reference TRBV7-2 and TRBJ2-5): GAGVSQSPSNKVTEKGKDVELRCDPISGHTALYWYRQSLGQGLEFLIYFQGNSAPDKSGLPSDRFSAERTGGSVSTLTIQRTQQEDSAVYLCASSLEAQETQYFGPGTRLLVL.

The chain links TRBV7-2 to TRBJ1-1; no definite D call. There are 13 residues in the CDR3. V was trimmed by 0 bases and J by 3 bases, leaving 5 bases between them. Germline CDR1 SGHTA, CDR2 FQGNSA. The CDR3 reads CASSLAQDTEAFF. The DNA of the CDR3 is TGTGCCAGCAGCTTAGCGCAGGACACTGAAGCTTTCTTT.

V gene TRBV7-3 combines with J gene TRBJ2-7, with TRBD1 as a possible D gene (6 bases). Germline loops: CDR1 SGHTA, CDR2 FQGTGA. The ends were cut back, 9 bases at V and 3 bases at J, with 18 bases in the middle. The CDR3 is 14 residues long. In DNA, the CDR3 is TGTGCCAGAGACGCAGGGGCCCCCGTCTACGAGCAGTACTTC. It specifies CARDAGAPVYEQYF.

The V gene is TRBV19, the J gene TRBJ2-3; 10 bases are a match to TRBD2. The junction had 22 bases not matched to a gene; V was cut back by 4 bases and J by 6 bases. CDR1 is LNHDA and CDR2 is SQIVND in the germline V gene (reference sequence). CDR3 length: 20 amino acids. The CDR3 nucleotides read TGTGCCAGTAGTACCCCACCTCTAGCGGGAGCCCTTCCCGGGACGGATACGCAGTATTTT. This translates into CASSTPPLAGALPGTDTQYF.

The chain has TRBV25-1 and TRBJ2-3; D uncertain. Germline loops: CDR1 MGHDK, CDR2 SYGVNS. The CDR3 runs 15 residues. Trimming took off 1 base at V and 1 base at J, with 9 bases between the two ends. CDR3 residues: CASSESGYGTDTQYF. In DNA, the CDR3 is TGTGCCAGCAGTGAATCCGGGTACGGCACAGATACGCAGTATTTT.

This chain uses TRBV18 with TRBJ2-2; 7 nucleotides agree with TRBD1. Germline loops: CDR1 KGHSH, CDR2 LQKENI. The CDR3 is 16 residues long. J gave up 4 bases and V 3 bases, and 8 bases lay outside the gene matches. The CDR3 region has the DNA TGTGCCAGCTCACCTACGGGACAGACGAGCACCGGGGAGCTGTTTTTT. Amino acid sequence: CASSPTGQTSTGELFF.

The rearrangement joins TRBV30 to TRBJ1-5; weak D call: TRBD1 (5 bases). CDR1 is GTSNPN, CDR2 SVGIG, per germline (reference sequence). The CDR3 spans 18 residues. V was trimmed by 2 bases and J by 2 bases, leaving 22 bases between them. The DNA of the CDR3 is TGTGCCTGGAGTATAGGGGTCTATGATTATCTTCGCAATCAGCCCCAGCATTTT. Translating it yields CAWSIGVYDYLRNQPQHF.

This sequence joins TRBV27 and TRBJ2-3, with TRBD2 identical over 15 bases. Germline-derived CDR1 and CDR2 are MNHEY and SMNVEV (reference sequence). The CDR3 extends over 17 amino acids. The ends lost 2 bases at V and 4 bases at J; junction bases unmatched: 4. CDR3 DNA: TGTGCCAGCAGTTTAGGGGGACTAGCGGGAGGAGCAGATACGCAGTATTTT. Its translation is CASSLGGLAGGADTQYF.

V usage is TRBV6-6 and J usage is TRBJ2-3; 9 bases agree with TRBD1. The CDR3 sequence is 16 residues long. The V gene's germline CDR1 is MNHNY and CDR2 SVGAGI (reference sequence). J lost 5 bases, V lost 4 bases, and 10 bases had no gene match. The CDR3 loop is CASSWATGGGQDTQYF. CDR3 sequence (DNA): TGTGCCAGCAGTTGGGCGACAGGGGGGGGCCAAGATACGCAGTATTTT.

The CDR3 DNA reads TGTGCCAGCAGCCCCACCCCCTCTCCGGGGACCGGGGAGCTGTTTTTT. This translates into CASSPTPSPGTGELFF. The V call is TRBV9, the J call TRBJ2-2, with D tentatively TRBD2 (5 bases). V lost 4 bases and J lost 5, with 18 bases in between. Germline-derived CDR1 and CDR2 are SGDLS and YYNGEE. This CDR3 comprises 16 residues.

The chain combines TRBV27 with TRBJ2-1; D is undetermined. With 3 bases removed from V and 5 bases from J, the gap between germline ends came to 14 bases. The CDR3 has 15 residues. Germline lookup yields CDR1 MNHEY and CDR2 SMNVEV (reference sequence). Written as DNA, the CDR3 is TGTGCCAGCAGTTTTGACTGGCGGAGAAACAATGAGCAGTTCTTC. Its protein is CASSFDWRRNNEQFF.

This chain links TRBV6-4 with TRBJ1-1; unclear D gene. The CDR3 spans 13 residues. Between the trimmed V and J ends, which lost 4 bases and 3 bases, there was a span of 9 bases. Per germline, CDR1 MRHNA and CDR2 SNTAGT. The CDR3 reads CASSVRWDTEAFF. The CDR3 bases are TGTGCCAGCAGTGTCAGATGGGACACTGAAGCTTTCTTT.

This clone appeared a single time. The CDR3 DNA reads as TGTGCCAGCAGTCCTCCCCAAACCAACGAGCAGTACTTC. Amino acids: CASSPPQTNEQYF. The chain carries TRBV28 and TRBJ2-7; D remains ambiguous. The germline gives CDR1 MDHEN, CDR2 SYDVKM. CDR3 length: 13 residues. The germline V and J ends were trimmed by 5 bases and 5 bases, with 13 bases remaining between them.

This clone was seen just once. This chain joins TRBV7-8 and TRBJ2-7, with TRBD2 matching 10 bases. Germline loops: CDR1 SGHVS, CDR2 FQNEAQ. The ends lost 5 bases at V and 5 bases at J; junction bases unmatched: 21. This CDR3 contains 19 residues. The CDR3 loop is CASSPRPSGGAGGPDEQYF. For the CDR3, the DNA is TGTGCCAGCAGCCCCAGGCCTTCGGGAGGAGCGGGAGGGCCCGACGAGCAGTACTTC.

V usage is TRBV29-1 and J usage is TRBJ2-4, with 8 bases that match TRBD1. The V gene's germline CDR1 is SQVTM and CDR2 ANQGSEA. Trimming took 8 bases from V and 8 from J; bases not matched to a gene: 20. The CDR3 is made up of 16 amino acids. The CDR3 protein is CSSVTRGQDLTDIQYF. The CDR3 DNA reads TGCAGCAGCGTTACCCGGGGACAGGACCTTACAGACATTCAGTACTTC. Variable domain in full (rest from reference TRBV29-1 and TRBJ2-4): SAVISQKPSRDICQRGTSLTIQCQVDSQVTMMFWYRQQPGQSLTLIATANQGSEATYESGFVIDKFPISRPNLTFSTLTVSNMSPEDSSIYLCSSVTRGQDLTDIQYFGAGTRLSVL.